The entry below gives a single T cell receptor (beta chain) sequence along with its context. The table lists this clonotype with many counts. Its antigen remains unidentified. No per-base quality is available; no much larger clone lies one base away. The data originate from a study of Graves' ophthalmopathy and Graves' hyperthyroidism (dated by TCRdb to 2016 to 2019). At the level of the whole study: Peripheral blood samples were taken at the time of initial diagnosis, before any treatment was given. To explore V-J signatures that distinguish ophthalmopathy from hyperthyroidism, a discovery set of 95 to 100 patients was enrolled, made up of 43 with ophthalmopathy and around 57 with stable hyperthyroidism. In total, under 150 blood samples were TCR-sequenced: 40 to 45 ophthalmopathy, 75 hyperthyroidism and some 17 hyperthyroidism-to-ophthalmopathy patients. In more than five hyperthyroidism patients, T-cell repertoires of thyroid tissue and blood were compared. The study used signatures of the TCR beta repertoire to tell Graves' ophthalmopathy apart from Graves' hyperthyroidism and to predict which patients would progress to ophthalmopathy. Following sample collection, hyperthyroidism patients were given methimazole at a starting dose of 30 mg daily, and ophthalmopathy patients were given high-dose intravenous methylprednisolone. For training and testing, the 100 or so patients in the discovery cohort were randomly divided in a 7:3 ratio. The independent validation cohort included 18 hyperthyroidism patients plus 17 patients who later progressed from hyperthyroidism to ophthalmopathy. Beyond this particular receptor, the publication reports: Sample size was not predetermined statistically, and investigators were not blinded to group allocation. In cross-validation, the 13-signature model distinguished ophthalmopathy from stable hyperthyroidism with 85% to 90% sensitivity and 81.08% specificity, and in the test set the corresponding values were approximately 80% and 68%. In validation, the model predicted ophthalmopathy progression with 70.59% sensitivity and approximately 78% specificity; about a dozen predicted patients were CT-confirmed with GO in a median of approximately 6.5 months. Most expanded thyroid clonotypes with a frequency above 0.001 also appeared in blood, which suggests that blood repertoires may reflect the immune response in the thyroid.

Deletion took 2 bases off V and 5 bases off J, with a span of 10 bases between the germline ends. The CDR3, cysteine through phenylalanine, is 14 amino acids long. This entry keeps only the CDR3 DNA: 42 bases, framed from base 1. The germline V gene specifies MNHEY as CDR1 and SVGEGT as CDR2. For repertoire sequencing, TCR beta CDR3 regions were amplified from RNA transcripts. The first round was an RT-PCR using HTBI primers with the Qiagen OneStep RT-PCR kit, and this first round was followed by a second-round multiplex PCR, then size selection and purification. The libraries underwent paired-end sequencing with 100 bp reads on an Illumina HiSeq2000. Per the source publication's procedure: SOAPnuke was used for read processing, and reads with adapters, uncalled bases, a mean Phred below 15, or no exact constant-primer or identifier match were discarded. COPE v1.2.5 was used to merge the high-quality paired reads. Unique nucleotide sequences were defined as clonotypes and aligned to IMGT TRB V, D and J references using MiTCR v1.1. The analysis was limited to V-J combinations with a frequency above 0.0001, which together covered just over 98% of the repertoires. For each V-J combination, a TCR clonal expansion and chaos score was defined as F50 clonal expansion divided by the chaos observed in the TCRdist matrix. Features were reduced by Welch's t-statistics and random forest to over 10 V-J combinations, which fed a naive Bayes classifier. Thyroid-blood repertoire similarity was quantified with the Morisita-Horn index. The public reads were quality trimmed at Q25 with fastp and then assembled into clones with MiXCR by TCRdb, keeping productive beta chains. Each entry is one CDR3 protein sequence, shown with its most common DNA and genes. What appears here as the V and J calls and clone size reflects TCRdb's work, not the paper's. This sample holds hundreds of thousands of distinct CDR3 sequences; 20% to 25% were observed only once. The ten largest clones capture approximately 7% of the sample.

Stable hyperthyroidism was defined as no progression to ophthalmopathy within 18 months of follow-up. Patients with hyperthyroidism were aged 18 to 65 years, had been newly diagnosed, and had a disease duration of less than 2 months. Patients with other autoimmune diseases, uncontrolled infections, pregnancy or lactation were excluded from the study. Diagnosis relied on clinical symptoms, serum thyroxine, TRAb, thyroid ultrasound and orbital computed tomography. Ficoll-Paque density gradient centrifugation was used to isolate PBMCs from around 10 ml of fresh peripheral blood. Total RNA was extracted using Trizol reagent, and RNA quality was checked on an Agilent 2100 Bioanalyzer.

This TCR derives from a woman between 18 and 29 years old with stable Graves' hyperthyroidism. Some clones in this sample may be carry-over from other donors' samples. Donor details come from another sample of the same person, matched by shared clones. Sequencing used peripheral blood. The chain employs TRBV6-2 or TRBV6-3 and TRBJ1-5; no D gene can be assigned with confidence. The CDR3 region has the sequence CASSYGGIDQPQHF. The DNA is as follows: TGTGCCAGCAGTTACGGAGGAATTGATCAGCCCCAGCATTTT.